Detailed here is one TCR beta chain. The antigen remains unidentified. Per the authors' pipeline: ImmunoSEQ output lacked quality scores and full-length reads, limiting matched filtering. TCRdb's table, derived via immunoSEQ multiplex PCR, lists solely in-frame clones and lacks some. The V and J calls and the clone size are those of that table, but D and trimming were determined from the DNA. The data show about 380,000 clones, around 96% seen once. This entry belongs to a study of shared clonotypes between healthy human individuals. Study-level information: Three plates were used per donor for CD4 naive, three for CD4 memory, two for CD8 naive and one for CD8 memory. General study findings and limits: Generally, naive subsets (rather than memory subsets) showed larger estimated richness.

Trimming stripped 1 base from V and 10 bases from J, with 13 bases between. The CDR3 loop spans 13 amino acids. Germline loops: CDR1 SGHNT, CDR2 YENEEA. What was sequenced was memory CD8+ T cells sorted from blood. The subset here: CD45RO+ cells pooled with CCR7-negative TemRA cells. This clonotype was sampled from a man aged 25 to 40 in good health. The chain recombines TRBV11-3 with TRBJ1-1, with D perhaps matching TRBD1 (5 bases). This chain's CDR3 is CASSLGDQGGAFF. In DNA form, the CDR3 reads TGTGCCAGCAGCTTAGGAGACCAGGGTGGAGCTTTCTTT.